A single sample gave rise to the 13 T cell receptor beta chains below, sequenced in a study of T cell repertoires in cytomegalovirus infection. TCRdb reprocessed the reads via MiXCR and lists one record per CDR3 protein. The table includes about 240,000 distinct CDR3 sequences, approximately 7% detected once. Material for sequencing was PBMCs. The source of these receptors is a human donor in good health (CMV status not recorded). Some clones in this sample may be carry-over from other donors' samples.

This clonotype was detected ten times or more. The gene calls are TRBV7-9 and TRBJ2-1; a possible D gene is TRBD2 (5 bases). Trimming stripped 2 bases from V and 0 bases from J, with 11 bases between. The CDR3 is made up of 16 amino acids. Germline V gene lookup returns CDR1 SEHNR and CDR2 FQNEAQ (reference sequence). The CDR3 here is CASSLLTGSSYNEQFF. In DNA form, the CDR3 reads TGTGCCAGCAGCTTATTAACGGGGAGCTCCTACAATGAGCAGTTCTTC.

Ten or more counts support this clonotype. The V call is TRBV6-5, the J call TRBJ2-5; no clear D. V lost 0 bases and J 5 bases, leaving 13 bases between the germline ends. This CDR3 is 15 amino acids long. Germline V gene lookup returns CDR1 MNHEY and CDR2 SVGAGI. CDR3 region: CASSYSNIGRETQYF. CDR3 in DNA: TGTGCCAGCAGTTACTCGAATATAGGGCGGGAGACCCAGTACTTC.

This clonotype was seen repeatedly, ten times or more. This chain joins TRBV6-1 and TRBJ1-5, with D uncertain. With 8 bases removed from V and 6 bases from J, the gap between germline ends came to 8 bases. This CDR3 contains 11 residues. Looked up from germline, CDR1 is MNHNS and CDR2 is SASEGT. CDR3 protein: CASRLSQPQHF. DNA of the CDR3: TGTGCCAGCCGCCTCTCTCAGCCCCAGCATTTT.

This clonotype has ten or more counts. The chain is built from TRBV7-2 and TRBJ2-1; 10 nucleotides line up with TRBD2. The CDR3 length is 15 residues. Looked up from germline, CDR1 is SGHTA and CDR2 is FQGNSA. The junction had 8 bases not matched to a gene; V was cut back by 4 bases and J by 8 bases. DNA of the CDR3: TGTGCCAGCAGCTCCCAGCGGGGGGGCAGCGATGAGCAGTTCTTC. Translated: CASSSQRGGSDEQFF.

This clonotype has ten or more counts. J is TRBJ2-2 and V is TRBV5-6, with D perhaps TRBD1 (5 bases). Trimming removed 3 bases from V and 6 bases from J, with 9 bases in between. CDR3 length: 13 amino acids. CDR1 and CDR2 (germline): SGHDT, YYEEEE. CDR3 residues: CASSSQGSGELFF. CDR3 in DNA: TGTGCCAGCAGCTCTCAGGGTTCCGGGGAGCTGTTTTTT.

The sample holds a few counts of this clonotype. The chain combines TRBV20-1 with TRBJ2-5; 8 nucleotides agree with TRBD2. CDR1 is DFQATT and CDR2 is SNEGSKA in the germline V gene (reference sequence). V gave up 5 bases and J gave up 5 bases; unmatched junction bases: 7. The CDR3 is 13 residues long. The CDR3 coding sequence is TGCAGTGCTCACCCGGGGGGGGAGGAGACCCAGTACTTC. Translating it yields CSAHPGGEETQYF.

The genes are TRBV20-1 and TRBJ2-1; D is possibly TRBD1 (5 bases). Germline CDR1 is DFQATT and CDR2 is SNEGSKA (reference sequence). The length of the CDR3 is 16 residues. V lost 0 bases, J lost 4 bases, and 16 bases lay in between. In DNA, the CDR3 is TGCAGTGCTAGAGATTTTAGGGCAGGGCCTTACAATGAGCAGTTCTTC. As protein: CSARDFRAGPYNEQFF.

This clonotype was recorded a few times. The CDR3 nucleotides read TGCAGCGTTGGTGACAGGGGAGGGGAAAAACTGTTTTTT. This codes for CSVGDRGGEKLFF. The chain links TRBV29-1 to TRBJ1-4; TRBD1 aligns across 8 bases. CDR1 and CDR2 from the germline V gene are SQVTM and ANQGSEA. V lost 4 bases and J lost 8; bases outside the gene matches: 6. This CDR3 region has 13 residues.

This clonotype appeared many times. The gene calls are TRBV5-6 and TRBJ1-1; D gene uncertain. The CDR3 has 14 amino acids. V lost 6 bases and J 6 bases, leaving 18 bases between the germline ends. CDR1 SGHDT and CDR2 YYEEEE come from the germline V gene. CDR3: CASTGDTPVAEAFF. In DNA form, the CDR3 reads TGTGCCAGCACCGGCGACACTCCCGTGGCTGAAGCTTTCTTT.

This clonotype appeared many times. The gene calls are TRBV30 and TRBJ1-5; D is unresolved. CDR1 is GTSNPN and CDR2 is SVGIG in the germline V gene (reference sequence). The CDR3 is 13 amino acids. The V end lost 1 base, the J end lost 4 bases, and 8 bases lay between the germline ends. CDR3 residues: CAWSGGNNQPQHF. The CDR3, as DNA: TGTGCCTGGAGTGGAGGGAATAATCAGCCCCAGCATTTT.

The V and J genes are TRBV2 and TRBJ2-2; possibly TRBD1 or TRBD2 for D (5 bases each). CDR3 size: 15 residues. V gave up 4 bases and J gave up 8 bases, with 17 bases separating them. Germline V gene sequence: CDR1 SNHLY, CDR2 FYNNEI. The CDR3 region is CASSGGPPIYGELFF. In DNA form, the CDR3 reads TGTGCCAGCAGTGGGGGACCTCCAATCTATGGGGAGCTGTTTTTT.

Ten or more counts support this clonotype. The chain uses TRBV6-5 and TRBJ1-5; TRBD1 matches 12 bases. V gave up 5 bases and J gave up 7 bases; unmatched junction bases: 6. The germline V gene has CDR1 MNHEY and CDR2 SVGAGI. The CDR3 is made up of 15 amino acids. The CDR3 loop is CASSGDRGQGQPQHF. For the CDR3, the DNA is TGTGCCAGCAGTGGGGACAGGGGGCAGGGGCAGCCCCAGCATTTT.

In this sample, this clonotype turned up a few times. V and J are TRBV28 and TRBJ2-1; 7 bases are shared with TRBD2. The CDR3 sequence is 12 residues long. J gave up 10 bases and V 4 bases, and 4 bases lay outside the gene matches. CDR1 and CDR2 from the germline V gene are MDHEN and SYDVKM. CDR3 in DNA: TGTGCCAGCAGTTCAATTAGCGGGGAGCAGTTCTTC. This gives the protein CASSSISGEQFF.